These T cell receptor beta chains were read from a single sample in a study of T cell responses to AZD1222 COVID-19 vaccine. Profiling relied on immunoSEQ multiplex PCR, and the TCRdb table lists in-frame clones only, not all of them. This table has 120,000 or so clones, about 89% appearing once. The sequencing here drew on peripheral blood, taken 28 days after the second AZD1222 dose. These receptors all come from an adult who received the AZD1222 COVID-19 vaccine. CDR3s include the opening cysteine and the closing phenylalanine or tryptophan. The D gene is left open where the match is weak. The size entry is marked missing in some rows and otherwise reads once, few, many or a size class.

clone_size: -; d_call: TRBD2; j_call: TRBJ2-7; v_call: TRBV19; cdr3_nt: TGTGCCAGTAGTGACGGCGGGAGTTACGAGCAGTACTTC; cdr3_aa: CASSDGGSYEQYF
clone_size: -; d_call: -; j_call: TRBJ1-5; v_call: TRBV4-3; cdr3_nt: TGCGCCAGCAGCCAGTCCAGAGACCAGCCCCAGCATTTT; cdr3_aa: CASSQSRDQPQHF
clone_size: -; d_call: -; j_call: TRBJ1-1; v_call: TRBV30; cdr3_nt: TGTGCCTGGGACCCGGGGTCGCGGACTGAAGCTTTCTTT; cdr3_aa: CAWDPGSRTEAFF
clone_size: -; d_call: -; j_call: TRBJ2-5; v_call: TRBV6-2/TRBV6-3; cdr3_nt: TGTGCCAGCAGACCTACGAGAAGGGGTCACCAAGAGACCCAGTACTTC; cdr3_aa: CASRPTRRGHQETQYF
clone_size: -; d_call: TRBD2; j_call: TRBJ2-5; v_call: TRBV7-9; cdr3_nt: TGTGCCAGCAGCTCCTTAAGCGGGGGGGCCAGTGAGACCCAGTACTTC; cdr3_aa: CASSSLSGGASETQYF
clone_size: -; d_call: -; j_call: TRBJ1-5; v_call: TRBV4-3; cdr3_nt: TGCGCCAGCAGCCAAGACGGACAGAATTATCAGCCCCAGCATTTT; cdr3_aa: CASSQDGQNYQPQHF
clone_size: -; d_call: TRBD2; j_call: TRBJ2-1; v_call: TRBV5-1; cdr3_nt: TGCGCCAGCAGCTTGCCCGCACTAGCGGGGGACAATGAGCAGTTCTTC; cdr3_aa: CASSLPALAGDNEQFF
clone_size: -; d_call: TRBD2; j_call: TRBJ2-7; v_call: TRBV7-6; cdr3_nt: TGTGCCAGCAGCTCCGGGGGGGGCAGGAACGAGCAGTACTTC; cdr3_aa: CASSSGGGRNEQYF
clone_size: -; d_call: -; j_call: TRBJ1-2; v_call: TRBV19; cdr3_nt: TGTGCCAGTAGCGACGTCGGAGGGTCGGGTTATGGCTACACCTTC; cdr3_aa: CASSDVGGSGYGYTF
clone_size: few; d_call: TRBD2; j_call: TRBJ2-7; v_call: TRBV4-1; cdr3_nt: TGCGCCAGCAGCCTCTTGACTAGCGGGGGGTCCTACGAGCAGTACTTC; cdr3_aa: CASSLLTSGGSYEQYF
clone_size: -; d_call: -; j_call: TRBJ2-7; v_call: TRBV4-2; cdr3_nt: TGTGCCAGCAGCCAAGGGGACGAAACCTACGAGCAGTACTTC; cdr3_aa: CASSQGDETYEQYF
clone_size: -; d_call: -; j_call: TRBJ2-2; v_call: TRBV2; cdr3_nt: TGTGCCAGCAGTGAAGGGACAGCCACCGGGGAGCTGTTTTTT; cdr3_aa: CASSEGTATGELFF
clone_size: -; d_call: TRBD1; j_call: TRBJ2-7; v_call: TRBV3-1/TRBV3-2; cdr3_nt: TGTGCCAGCAGCCAAGCCTTGGGACAGGGGGCGAAGAACTCCTACGAGCAGTACTTC; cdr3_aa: CASSQALGQGAKNSYEQYF
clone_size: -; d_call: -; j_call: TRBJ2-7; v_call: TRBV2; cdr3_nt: TGTGCCAGCAGTGAATTTAGGGCCGGGAGAATTGGCTACGAGCAGTACTTC; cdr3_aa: CASSEFRAGRIGYEQYF
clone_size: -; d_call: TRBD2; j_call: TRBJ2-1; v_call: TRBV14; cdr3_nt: TGTGCCAGCAGCCAAGAGGTCAGACTAGCGGACAATGAGCAGTTCTTC; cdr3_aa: CASSQEVRLADNEQFF